Detailed here is one TCR beta chain. The data were taken from a study of T cell changes during pregnancy in multiple sclerosis. Libraries were prepared by immunoSEQ multiplex PCR; TCRdb keeps only in-frame clonotypes and omits some of them. The table records tens of thousands of clones, about nine tenths of them present only once. The origin of this receptor is a female donor with multiple sclerosis, enrolled in a pregnancy study. Sample: CD8+ T cells from peripheral blood mononuclear cells, taken before pregnancy.

The CDR3 spells CASSITGNTIYF. The CDR3 DNA reads TGTGCCAGCAGTATAACTGGAAACACCATATATTTT. V is TRBV6-6 and J is TRBJ1-3; the D is unclear. V was clipped by 5 bases and J by 2 bases, with 4 bases between them. Germline loops: CDR1 MNHNY, CDR2 SVGAGI (reference sequence). This CDR3 comprises 12 residues.